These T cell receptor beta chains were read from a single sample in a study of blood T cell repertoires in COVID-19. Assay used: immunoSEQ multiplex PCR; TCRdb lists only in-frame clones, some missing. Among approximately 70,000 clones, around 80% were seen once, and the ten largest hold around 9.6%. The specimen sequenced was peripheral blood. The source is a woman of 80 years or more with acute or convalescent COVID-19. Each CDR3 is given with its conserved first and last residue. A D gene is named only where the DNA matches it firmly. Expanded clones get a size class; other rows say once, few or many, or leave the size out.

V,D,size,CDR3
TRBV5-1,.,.,CASSLVLGASTDTQYF
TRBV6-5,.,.,CASRDTDRKETQYF
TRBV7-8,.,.,CASILLTGAYYEQYF
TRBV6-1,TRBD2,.,CASSDTLGLAGIRTDTQYF
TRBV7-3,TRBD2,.,CASSLRGGGDTDTQYF
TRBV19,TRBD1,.,CASSIRARTGGAYGYTF
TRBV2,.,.,CASSASGKQGDTQYF
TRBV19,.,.,CASLGGDGQPQHF
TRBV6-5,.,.,CASRTQDNEQFF
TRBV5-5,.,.,CASSLRAPQDTEAFF
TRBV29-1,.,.,CSVRPPESGFF
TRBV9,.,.,CASSVGSPTAYNSPLHF
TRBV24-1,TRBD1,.,CATSDQTPGQGIRYTF
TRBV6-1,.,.,CASSELDEQYF
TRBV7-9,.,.,CASSPTPTDLNTEAFF
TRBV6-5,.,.,CASRVYVARNTEAFF
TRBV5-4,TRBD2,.,CASSSKRGDSYEQYF
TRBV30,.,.,CAWSSTISNEQFF
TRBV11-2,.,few,CASSLQRGGSAYEQYF
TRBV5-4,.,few,CASSRYHLRNTEAFF
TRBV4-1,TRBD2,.,CASSPQGASGGSDAEQFF
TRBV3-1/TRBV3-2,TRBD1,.,CASSTRTGGIYEQYF
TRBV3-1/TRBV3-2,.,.,CASSRRGSNGYTF
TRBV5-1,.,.,CASSLTPETGFEQYF
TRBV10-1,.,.,CASTVPGTPYEQYF
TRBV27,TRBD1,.,CASSYPTGTGGRGSYNEQFF
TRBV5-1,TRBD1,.,CASALDRVSEAFF
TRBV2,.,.,CASEAYTDTQYF
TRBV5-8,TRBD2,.,CASSFVAGDPGDTQYF
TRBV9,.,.,CASSVETGGWNIQYF
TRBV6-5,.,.,CASIPTGINYGYTF
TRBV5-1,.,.,CASSWSQNTEAFF
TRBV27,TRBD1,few,CASSGKTGGAFF
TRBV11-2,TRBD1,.,CASSSHRGQGAGELFF
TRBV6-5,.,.,CASSSATLHSYNEQFF
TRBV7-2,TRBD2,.,CASTLPGLAGAYNEQFF
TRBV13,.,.,CASSLQGLYGYTF
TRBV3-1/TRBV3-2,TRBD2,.,CASSPTSVNEQFF
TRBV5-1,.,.,CASSPQGANYGYTF
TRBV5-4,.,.,CASSLDRDTEAFF
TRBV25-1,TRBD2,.,CASSESGGYYNEQFF
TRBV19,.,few,CASSTDSLEQYF
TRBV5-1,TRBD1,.,CASSLDGTGEFNYGYTF
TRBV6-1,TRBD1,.,CASSEDHRGSFGYTF
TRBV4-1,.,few,CASSQPDMVGEQFF
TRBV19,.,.,CASTDRSSYEQYF
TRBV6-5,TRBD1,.,CASSQRTGRQPQHF
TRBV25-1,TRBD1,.,CASRATGGTDTQYF
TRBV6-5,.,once,CASSQLAALHF
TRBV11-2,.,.,CASSLGLGARGGYTF